The entry that follows covers one TCR beta chain sequence. This entry is derived from a study of cytomegalovirus exposure and HLA in healthy donors. V lost 2 bases, J lost 10 bases, and 6 bases lay in between. The CDR3 runs to 11 residues. CDR1 SEHNR and CDR2 FQNEAQ come from the germline V gene (reference sequence). PCR employed 60 Vbeta and 13 Jbeta primers. Some clones are missing from TCRdb's copy, which holds only in-frame ones; the method was immunoSEQ multiplex PCR. The sample holds 200,000 to 250,000 clones, approximately 80% seen once. The sample comprised PBMCs. V usage is TRBV7-9 and J usage is TRBJ2-1; no firm D call. This receptor was taken from a woman between 55 and 75 years old in good health and CMV-seropositive. In DNA form, the CDR3 reads TGTGCCAGCAGCTTAACATGGGAGCAGTTCTTC. It is translated as CASSLTWEQFF.